One sample yielded the 24 T cell receptor delta chains listed below, sequenced in a study of delta chains in infants with herpesvirus infections. TCR cDNA was made from PBMC RNA with gamma- and delta-chain-specific primers. TCRdb re-processed the RT-PCR reads via CATT. The table lists 800 to 1,000 delta-chain clones, 25% to 30% of them singletons. This specimen was peripheral blood, taken at time point 2 of longitudinal follow-up. These receptors came from a human donor who was a Ugandan infant, either HIV-exposed or HIV-unexposed (not recorded which).

By sample share, this clone is large. Other DNA sequences in this sample translate to the same CDR3. V is TRDV2 and J is TRDJ3, with 11 bases aligning to TRDD3. V lost 2 bases to trimming and J lost 2 bases; unmatched junction nucleotides: 4. CDR1 GEAIGNYY and CDR2 EKD come from the germline V gene. This CDR3 is built from 18 residues. CDR3 sequence (DNA): TGTGCCTGTGACAAAGTACTGGGGGATACCTGGGACACCCGACAGATGTTTTTC. It yields the protein CACDKVLGDTWDTRQMFF.

This clone counts as medium-sized (0.01 to 0.1%). Other DNA sequences within the sample encode an identical CDR3. The chain links TRDV1 to TRDJ1, with 10 bases aligning to TRDD3. V shed 3 bases and J 6 bases; nucleotides not matched to a gene: 31. This CDR3 spans 23 amino acids. Germline CDR1 TSWWSYY, CDR2 QGS. The CDR3 loop reads CALGDPIGLPLDDRVTGGYKLIF. The CDR3 nucleotides read TGTGCTCTTGGGGACCCGATCGGCCTTCCCTTGGACGATCGAGTTACTGGGGGATATAAACTCATCTTT.

This clone rates as large. The V gene is TRAV29/DV5, the J gene TRDJ1; 9 bases are a match to TRDD3. With 2 bases clipped from V and 0 bases from J, the junction kept 11 bases outside the gene matches. Germline assignment: CDR1 NSMFDY and CDR2 ISSIKDK. The CDR3 length is 17 residues. The CDR3 is CAARSVNWGIDTDKLIF. Here the CDR3 DNA reads TGTGCAGCAAGGTCAGTTAATTGGGGGATAGACACCGATAAACTCATCTTT.

By share, this clone counts as large (0.1 to 1%). The chain joins TRDV1 to TRDJ1, with D unresolved. The CDR3 runs to 16 residues. V lost 0 bases and J 0 bases, leaving 11 bases between the germline ends. Germline V CDR1 and CDR2: TSWWSYY, QGS. The CDR3 is CALGELSPSYTDKLIF. DNA of the CDR3: TGTGCTCTTGGGGAACTCTCTCCCTCGTACACCGATAAACTCATCTTT.

The rearrangement joins TRDV2 to TRDJ1; 9 nucleotides agree with TRDD3. Germline values: CDR1 GEAIGNYY, CDR2 EKD. This CDR3 is 13 amino acids long. V lost 4 bases, J lost 4 bases, and 3 bases stayed unmatched. The CDR3 reads CACELLGDDKLIF. The CDR3 DNA follows: TGTGCCTGTGAACTACTGGGGGACGATAAACTCATCTTT.

This clone is classed as large. The gene calls are TRDV1 and TRDJ1; the match to TRDD3 covers 10 bases. V lost 3 bases, J lost 0 bases, and 22 bases stayed unmatched. This CDR3 is 22 amino acids long. Per the germline V gene, CDR1 is TSWWSYY and CDR2 is QGS. CDR3 sequence: CALGDLWGRPSTGGWYTDKLIF. In nucleotides, the CDR3 is TGTGCTCTTGGGGACCTCTGGGGCCGTCCAAGTACTGGGGGATGGTACACCGATAAACTCATCTTT.

This clone is medium-sized (0.01 to 0.1%) in the sample. This chain links TRDV3 with TRDJ1, with 9 positions matching TRDD3. This CDR3 has 18 amino acids. Unmatched junction bases numbered 19, after V lost 3 bases and J lost 2 bases. Germline lookup yields CDR1 TVYSNPD and CDR2 GDNSRS (reference sequence). CDR3 residues: CAFSGSTGGGYRTDKLIF. The CDR3 DNA reads as TGTGCCTTCTCAGGCTCTACGGGTGGGGGATATAGGACCGATAAACTCATCTTT.

This clone is termed large (0.1 to 1%). This specimen includes other DNA sequences encoding the same CDR3. V and J are TRDV2 and TRDJ1; 8 positions agree with TRDD3. Unmatched junction bases numbered 1, after V lost 2 bases and J lost 0 bases. This CDR3 region has 14 residues. CDR1 is GEAIGNYY and CDR2 is EKD in the germline V gene. As DNA, the CDR3 is TGTGCCTGTGACAAACTGGGGGACACCGATAAACTCATCTTT. Translated: CACDKLGDTDKLIF.

Judged by abundance, this clone is large. The genes are TRDV1 and TRDJ1; D is unresolved. Trimming left V 1 base short and J 4 bases short, with 34 bases between. The CDR3 spans 22 residues. Germline V gives CDR1 TSWWSYY, CDR2 QGS. CDR3 DNA: TGTGCTCTTGGGGAACCATTACAGCTATTTTGGGTACTCCCACTCGGACTCGATAAACTCATCTTT. This codes for CALGEPLQLFWVLPLGLDKLIF.

By sample fraction, this clone is large. The chain has TRDV2 and TRDJ3; 9 bases match TRDD3. The CDR3 is 19 amino acids. Germline-derived CDR1 and CDR2 are GEAIGNYY and EKD. The V segment lost 2 bases and the J segment 0 bases; nucleotides outside the gene matches: 7. The CDR3 sequence is CACDMVLGDPSWDTRQMFF. The CDR3 DNA follows: TGTGCCTGTGACATGGTACTGGGGGACCCCTCCTGGGACACCCGACAGATGTTTTTC.

By sample share, this clone is medium-sized (0.01 to 0.1%). The chain employs TRDV1 and TRDJ1; 11 positions agree with TRDD3. V shed 0 bases and J 2 bases; nucleotides not matched to a gene: 23. CDR3 length: 23 amino acids. Germline assignment: CDR1 TSWWSYY and CDR2 QGS. CDR3 amino acids: CALGELFVRVWGGGYAGTDKLIF. The CDR3 nucleotides are TGTGCTCTTGGGGAACTATTCGTCCGCGTTTGGGGTGGGGGATACGCGGGGACCGATAAACTCATCTTT.

By share, this clone counts as large. The V call is TRDV2, the J call TRDJ3, with D tentatively TRDD3 (6 bases). The V gene lost 2 bases and the J gene lost 0 bases, with 10 bases spanning the gap. From germline, CDR1 is GEAIGNYY and CDR2 EKD. The CDR3 is made up of 17 amino acids. Written as DNA, the CDR3 is TGTGCCTGTGACAGTACTGGGAGCTCCTGGGACACCCGACAGATGTTTTTC. This gives the protein CACDSTGSSWDTRQMFF.

This clone occurred a few times. This chain links TRDV1 with TRDJ1, with D possibly being TRDD3 (8 bases). Trimming took off 5 bases at V and 1 base at J, with 32 bases between the two ends. The germline V gene encodes CDR1 TSWWSYY and CDR2 QGS. The CDR3 is 21 amino acids. The CDR3 DNA is TGTGCTCTTGGGACCCCCCTCTTCCTAAGAGGGACTGGGGGCCTCACCGATAAACTCATCTTT. Translated, it gives CALGTPLFLRGTGGLTDKLIF.

By proportion, this clone is medium-sized. The J gene is TRDJ1, the V gene TRDV1, with 8 bases matching TRDD3. The ends lost 4 bases at V and 0 bases at J; junction bases unmatched: 19. Germline CDR1 reads TSWWSYY; CDR2 reads QGS. The CDR3 is made up of 20 amino acids. The CDR3 reads CALGGIFPLTGGLYTDKLIF. CDR3 nucleotide sequence: TGTGCTCTTGGGGGGATCTTTCCTCTTACTGGGGGTTTGTACACCGATAAACTCATCTTT.

In this sample, this clone is large (0.1 to 1%). The rearrangement uses TRDV1 and TRDJ1; 9 bases fit TRDD2. The junction had 14 bases not matched to a gene; V was cut back by 0 bases and J by 0 bases. From germline, CDR1 is TSWWSYY and CDR2 QGS. The CDR3 covers 20 residues. The CDR3 DNA is TGTGCTCTTGGGGAACTAGCCTTCCTACCAGGGGGACCGTACACCGATAAACTCATCTTT. It is translated as CALGELAFLPGGPYTDKLIF.

This rearrangement joins TRDV2 to TRDJ3; the match to TRDD3 covers 7 bases. V shed 0 bases and J 2 bases; nucleotides not matched to a gene: 6. Germline values: CDR1 GEAIGNYY, CDR2 EKD. The CDR3 consists of 18 residues. Here the CDR3 reads CACDTLGDTAWDTRQMFF. CDR3 coding DNA: TGTGCCTGTGACACCTTGGGGGACACCGCCTGGGACACCCGACAGATGTTTTTC.

This clone is medium-sized (0.01 to 0.1%) by share. The chain joins TRDV1 to TRDJ1, with TRDD3 matching 12 bases. Looked up from germline, CDR1 is TSWWSYY and CDR2 is QGS. The CDR3 extends over 23 amino acids. With 2 bases clipped from V and 2 bases from J, the junction kept 24 bases outside the gene matches. The CDR3 DNA reads as TGTGCTCTTGGGGAAAAATTACCAAACTGGGGGATACAAGCGGGGTGGGGAACCGATAAACTCATCTTT. Residues: CALGEKLPNWGIQAGWGTDKLIF.

In its sample, this clone is large. This chain connects TRDV2 to TRDJ3, with 11 bases lining up with TRDD3. The germline V gene encodes CDR1 GEAIGNYY and CDR2 EKD. The CDR3 extends over 18 amino acids. With 2 bases clipped from V and 2 bases from J, the junction kept 4 bases outside the gene matches. The DNA for the CDR3 is TGTGCCTGTGACAAAATACTGGGGGATACCTGGGACACCCGACAGATGTTTTTC. This encodes CACDKILGDTWDTRQMFF.

In this sample, this clone is medium-sized. This chain connects TRDV1 to TRDJ1; 8 positions match TRDD3. Per germline, CDR1 TSWWSYY and CDR2 QGS. Unmatched junction bases numbered 9, after V lost 3 bases and J lost 0 bases. The CDR3 has 17 residues. CDR3 in amino acids: CALGDALGDEDTDKLIF. DNA of the CDR3: TGTGCTCTTGGGGACGCCCTGGGGGACGAAGACACCGATAAACTCATCTTT.

About this clone: Given a far larger clone just one base away, this is likely a sequencing read error. The sample carries other DNA sequences with the same CDR3. This chain links TRDV2 with TRDJ3; 7 positions match TRDD3. This CDR3 contains 20 residues. In germline, CDR1 is GEAIGNYY, CDR2 EKD. CDR3 nucleotide sequence: TGTGCCTGTGACACCTTGCTGGGGGTTTCCAGCTCCTGGGACACCCGTCAGATGTTTTTC. Translated, it gives CACDTLLGVSSSWDTRQMFF.

V is TRDV1 and J is TRDJ3, with 7 bases lining up with TRDD3. There are 21 residues in the CDR3. Trimming removed 1 base from V and 2 bases from J; junction bases left unmatched: 14. Per germline, CDR1 TSWWSYY and CDR2 QGS. The CDR3 DNA sequence: TGTGCTCTTGGGGAACGTGTCCCTCAGGATGGGGGACCCTGGGACACCCGACAGATGTTTTTC. Protein sequence: CALGERVPQDGGPWDTRQMFF.

About this clone: Being one base from a much bigger clone, this may be a read error. Different DNA sequences within this sample yield the same CDR3. The chain employs TRAV14/DV4 and TRDJ1; TRDD3 agrees at 8 bases. CDR3 length equals 22 residues. Germline V CDR1 and CDR2: TSDPSYG, QGSYDQQN (reference sequence). The DNA for the CDR3 is TGTGCTCTGAGTGTCGGGGGGATGGAGGTAATGAGAGGGATACGGGGGACCGATAAACTCATCTTT. It encodes CALSVGGMEVMRGIRGTDKLIF.

This chain joins TRDV1 and TRDJ1; 9 bases map to TRDD3. The V and J ends lost 0 bases and 8 bases, in that order; junction bases with no gene match: 28. The germline V gene encodes CDR1 TSWWSYY and CDR2 QGS. The CDR3 is made up of 22 amino acids. CDR3 sequence (DNA): TGTGCTCTTGGGGAACTGGCCCCTACGCGCTGGGGGATTGTAGGCGCGTTCGAGAAACTCATCTTT. This sequence encodes CALGELAPTRWGIVGAFEKLIF.

The rearrangement links TRDV2 to TRDJ3, with 9 bases lining up with TRDD3. After removal of 1 base from V and 0 bases from J, the junction contained 3 bases not matched to a gene. CDR1 and CDR2 from the germline V gene are GEAIGNYY and EKD. This CDR3 has 18 residues. The CDR3 loop is CACDTTGGSSWDTRQMFF. CDR3 bases: TGTGCCTGTGACACGACTGGGGGAAGCTCCTGGGACACCCGACAGATGTTTTTC.